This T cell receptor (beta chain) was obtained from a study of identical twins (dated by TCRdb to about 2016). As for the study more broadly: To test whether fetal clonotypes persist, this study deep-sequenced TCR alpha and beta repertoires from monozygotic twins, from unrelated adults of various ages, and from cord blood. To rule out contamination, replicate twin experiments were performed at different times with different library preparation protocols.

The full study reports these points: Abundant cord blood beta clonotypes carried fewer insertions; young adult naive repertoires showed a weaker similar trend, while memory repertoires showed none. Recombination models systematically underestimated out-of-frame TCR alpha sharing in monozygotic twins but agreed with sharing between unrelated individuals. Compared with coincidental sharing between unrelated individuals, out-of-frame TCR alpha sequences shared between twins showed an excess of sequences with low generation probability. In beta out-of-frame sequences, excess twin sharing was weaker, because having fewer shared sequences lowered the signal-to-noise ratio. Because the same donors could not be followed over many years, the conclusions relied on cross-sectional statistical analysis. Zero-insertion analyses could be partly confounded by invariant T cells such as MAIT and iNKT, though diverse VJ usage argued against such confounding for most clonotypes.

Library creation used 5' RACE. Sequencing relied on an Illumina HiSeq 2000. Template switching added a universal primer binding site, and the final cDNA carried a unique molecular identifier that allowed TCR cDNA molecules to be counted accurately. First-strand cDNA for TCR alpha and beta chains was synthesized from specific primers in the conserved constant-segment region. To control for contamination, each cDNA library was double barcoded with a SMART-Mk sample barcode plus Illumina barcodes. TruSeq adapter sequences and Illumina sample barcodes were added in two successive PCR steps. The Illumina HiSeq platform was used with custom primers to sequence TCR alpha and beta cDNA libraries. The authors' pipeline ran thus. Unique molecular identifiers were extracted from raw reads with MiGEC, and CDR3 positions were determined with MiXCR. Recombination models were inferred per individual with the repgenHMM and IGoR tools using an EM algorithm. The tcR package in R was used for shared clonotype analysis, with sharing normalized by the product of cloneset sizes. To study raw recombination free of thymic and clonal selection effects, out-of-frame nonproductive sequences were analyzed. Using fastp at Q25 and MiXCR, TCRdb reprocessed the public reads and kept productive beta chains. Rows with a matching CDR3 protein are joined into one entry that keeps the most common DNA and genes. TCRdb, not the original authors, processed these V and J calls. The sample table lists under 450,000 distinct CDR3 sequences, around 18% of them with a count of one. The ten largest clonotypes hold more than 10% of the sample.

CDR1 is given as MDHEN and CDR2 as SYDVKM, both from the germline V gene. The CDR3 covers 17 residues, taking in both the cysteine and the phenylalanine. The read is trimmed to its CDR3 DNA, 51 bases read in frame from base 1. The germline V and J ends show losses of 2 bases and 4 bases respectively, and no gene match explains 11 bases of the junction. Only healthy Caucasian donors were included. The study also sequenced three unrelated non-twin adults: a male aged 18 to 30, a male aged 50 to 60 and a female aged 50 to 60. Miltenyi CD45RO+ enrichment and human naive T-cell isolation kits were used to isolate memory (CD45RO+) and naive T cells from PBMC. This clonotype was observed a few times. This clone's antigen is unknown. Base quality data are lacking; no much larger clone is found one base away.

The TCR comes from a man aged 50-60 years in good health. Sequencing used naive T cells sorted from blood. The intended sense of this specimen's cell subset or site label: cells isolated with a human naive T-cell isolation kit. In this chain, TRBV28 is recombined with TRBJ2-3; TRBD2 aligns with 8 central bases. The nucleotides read TGTGCCAGCAGTTTAAGGGCGGGGGGCTTAAAGGCAGATACGCAGTATTTT. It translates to CASSLRAGGLKADTQYF. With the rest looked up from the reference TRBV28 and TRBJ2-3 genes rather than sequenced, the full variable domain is DVKVTQSSRYLVKRTGEKVFLECVQDMDHENMFWYRQDPGLGLRLIYFSYDVKMKEKGDIPEGYSVSREKKERFSLILESASTNQTSMYLCASSLRAGGLKADTQYFGPGTRLTVL.